One sample yielded the 5 T cell receptor beta chains listed below, sequenced in a study of T cell responses to AZD1222 COVID-19 vaccine. Libraries were prepared by immunoSEQ multiplex PCR; TCRdb keeps only in-frame clonotypes and omits some of them. The data contain more than 55,000 clones, about three quarters of them seen just once; the ten biggest clones take up about 3.5%. Sequencing was performed on peripheral blood, taken 28 days after the second AZD1222 dose. The receptors here all came from an adult who received the AZD1222 COVID-19 vaccine.

V and J are TRBV2 and TRBJ1-3; D perhaps matches TRBD1 (6 bases). The CDR3 contains 15 residues. Deletions cut 6 bases from V and 2 bases from J, with 14 bases between. Germline assignment: CDR1 SNHLY and CDR2 FYNNEI. The CDR3 DNA is TGTGCCAGCAGCCAACAGGGCCTCACTGGAAACACCATATATTTT. This codes for CASSQQGLTGNTIYF.

The chain is built from TRBV7-9 and TRBJ2-1; maybe TRBD2 (6 bases). CDR1 is SEHNR and CDR2 is FQNEAQ in the germline V gene (reference sequence). The CDR3 contains 17 residues. V shed 1 base and J shed 6 bases, with 19 bases lying between them. The CDR3 DNA is TGTGCCAGCAGCTTAGGTGCTGGAGGGGTTAGGGGCAATGAGCAGTTCTTC. Encoded protein: CASSLGAGGVRGNEQFF.

The chain joins TRBV4-1 to TRBJ1-1, with D uncertain. Germline assignment: CDR1 MGHRA and CDR2 YSYEKL. This CDR3 spans 14 amino acids. V lost 0 bases and J lost 1, with 6 bases in between. The chain's CDR3 is CASSQDIGNTEAFF. The CDR3 DNA follows: TGCGCCAGCAGCCAAGATATAGGGAACACTGAAGCTTTCTTT.

V usage is TRBV6-2 or TRBV6-3 and J usage is TRBJ2-3, with 11 bases aligning to TRBD1. Germline V CDR1 and CDR2: MNHEY, SVGEGT. Losses at the gene ends were 3 bases for V and 1 base for J; bases not matched to a gene: 6. This CDR3 spans 17 amino acids. The DNA of the CDR3 is TGTGCCAGCAGTTATGGGACAGGGGGAGTCCGCACAGATACGCAGTATTTT. Its protein product is CASSYGTGGVRTDTQYF.

This chain uses TRBV4-3 with TRBJ1-6; 9 nucleotides match TRBD1. From germline, CDR1 is LGHNA and CDR2 YSLEER. This CDR3 contains 15 residues. With V trimmed by 0 bases and J by 9 bases, 3 bases remained unmatched. CDR3 in amino acids: CASSQDRQGGSPLHF. In DNA, the CDR3 is TGCGCCAGCAGCCAAGATAGACAGGGGGGTTCACCCCTCCACTTT.